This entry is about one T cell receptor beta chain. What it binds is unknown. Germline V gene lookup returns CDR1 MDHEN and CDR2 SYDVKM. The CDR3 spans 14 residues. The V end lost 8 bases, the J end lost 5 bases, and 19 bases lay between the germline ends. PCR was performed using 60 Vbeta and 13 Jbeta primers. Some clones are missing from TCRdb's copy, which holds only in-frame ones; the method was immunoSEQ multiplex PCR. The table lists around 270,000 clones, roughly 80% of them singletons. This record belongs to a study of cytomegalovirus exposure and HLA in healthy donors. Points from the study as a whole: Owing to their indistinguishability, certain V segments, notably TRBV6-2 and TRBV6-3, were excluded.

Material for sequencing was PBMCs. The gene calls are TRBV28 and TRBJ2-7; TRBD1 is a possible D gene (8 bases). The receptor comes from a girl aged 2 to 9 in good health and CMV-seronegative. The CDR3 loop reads CASGLTGGGNEQYF. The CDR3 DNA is TGTGCCAGCGGGTTAACAGGGGGGGGTAACGAGCAGTACTTC.